The 2 T cell receptor beta chains in this list originate from one sample, sequenced in a study of neurological immune-mediated disorders. TCRdb passed the 5' RACE reads through MiXCR, listing each CDR3 protein once. The repertoire holds roughly 34,000 distinct CDR3 sequences, with about 13% as singletons. Time point here: longitudinal time-point 2. Sequencing was performed on PBMCs. The receptor source for this set is a middle-aged woman in good health.

On this clonotype: Given a much more abundant clone one base away, this may be a read error. The chain links TRBV7-2 to TRBJ1-2; no clear D. The CDR3 length is 15 residues. Trimming removed 2 bases from V and 2 bases from J, with 12 bases in between. Germline CDR1 reads SGHTA; CDR2 reads FQGNSA. CDR3 in DNA: TGTGCCAGCAGCTTATTCGCGGCAATAAACTATGGCTACACCTTC. It translates to CASSLFAAINYGYTF.

There are many counts of this clonotype. V is TRBV20-1 and J is TRBJ1-5; D is ambiguous. There are 12 residues in the CDR3. Germline V gene data show CDR1 as DFQATT and CDR2 as SNEGSKA (reference sequence). Trimming stripped 6 bases from V and 1 base from J, with 7 bases between. CDR3 nucleotides: TGCAGTGCCTCGGGGAGCAATCAGCCCCAGCATTTT. Translation gives CSASGSNQPQHF.